These 2 T cell receptor beta chains were sequenced from one sample in a study of cytomegalovirus exposure and HLA in healthy donors. The PCR was carried out with 60 Vbeta primers and 13 Jbeta primers. Clones were sequenced by immunoSEQ multiplex PCR, and TCRdb holds only the in-frame ones, with some missing. The repertoire holds approximately 140,000 clones, roughly 73% seen once, with around 1.6% in the top ten. Specimen: PBMCs. These receptors were collected from a woman under 30 in good health and CMV-seronegative.

In this sample, this clone turned up a few times. The V gene is TRBV6-5, the J gene TRBJ2-3; possible D gene TRBD1, 6 bases. V lost 0 bases and J lost 6, with 16 bases in between. Germline lookup yields CDR1 MNHEY and CDR2 SVGAGI. The CDR3 totals 16 residues. CDR3: CASSYSGTRGFDTQYF. CDR3 bases: TGTGCCAGCAGTTACTCCGGGACACGGGGTTTCGATACGCAGTATTTT.

This clone was found a few times. The chain is built from TRBV28 and TRBJ2-7; 13 bases fit TRBD2. With V trimmed by 5 bases and J by 4 bases, 5 bases remained unmatched. This CDR3 spans 15 amino acids. Germline CDR1 is MDHEN and CDR2 is SYDVKM. The CDR3 is CASSRGTSGDYEQYF. CDR3 bases: TGTGCCAGCAGTCGGGGGACTAGCGGGGATTACGAGCAGTACTTC.